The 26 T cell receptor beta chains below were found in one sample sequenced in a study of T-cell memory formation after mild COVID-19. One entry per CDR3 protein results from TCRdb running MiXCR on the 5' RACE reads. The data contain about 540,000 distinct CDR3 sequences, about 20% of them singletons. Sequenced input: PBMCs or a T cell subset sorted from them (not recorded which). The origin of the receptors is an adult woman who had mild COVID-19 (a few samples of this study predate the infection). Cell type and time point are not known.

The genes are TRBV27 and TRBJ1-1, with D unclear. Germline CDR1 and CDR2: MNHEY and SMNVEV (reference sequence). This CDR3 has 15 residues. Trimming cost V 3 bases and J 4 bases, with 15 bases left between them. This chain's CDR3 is CASSFSDRRGTEAFF. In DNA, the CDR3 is TGTGCCAGCAGTTTTTCGGATCGTCGGGGCACTGAAGCTTTCTTT.

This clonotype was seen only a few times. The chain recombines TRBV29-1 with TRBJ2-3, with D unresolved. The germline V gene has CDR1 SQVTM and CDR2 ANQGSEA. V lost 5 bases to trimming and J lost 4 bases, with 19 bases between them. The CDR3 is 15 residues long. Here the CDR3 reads CSVSMSGSRADTQYF. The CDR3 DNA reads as TGCAGCGTTTCAATGTCAGGATCCCGCGCAGATACGCAGTATTTT.

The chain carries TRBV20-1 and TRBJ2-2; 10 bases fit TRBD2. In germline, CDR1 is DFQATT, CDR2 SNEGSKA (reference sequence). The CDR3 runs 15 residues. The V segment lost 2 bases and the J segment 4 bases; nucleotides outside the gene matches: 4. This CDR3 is CSARTAGGGTGELFF. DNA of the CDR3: TGCAGTGCTAGAACAGCGGGAGGGGGCACCGGGGAGCTGTTTTTT.

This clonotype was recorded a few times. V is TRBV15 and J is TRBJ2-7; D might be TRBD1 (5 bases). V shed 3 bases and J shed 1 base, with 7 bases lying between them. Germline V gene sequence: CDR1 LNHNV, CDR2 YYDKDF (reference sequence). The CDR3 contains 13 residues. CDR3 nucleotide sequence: TGTGCCACCAGCAGTGGGGCATCCTACGAGCAGTACTTC. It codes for CATSSGASYEQYF.

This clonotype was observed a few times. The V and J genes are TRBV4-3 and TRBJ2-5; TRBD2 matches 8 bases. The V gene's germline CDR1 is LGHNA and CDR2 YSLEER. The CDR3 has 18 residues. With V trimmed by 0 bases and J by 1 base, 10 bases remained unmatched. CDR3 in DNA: TGCGCCAGCAGCCAAGATCTATCCGGGACTAGTTCCCAAGAGACCCAGTACTTC. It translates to CASSQDLSGTSSQETQYF.

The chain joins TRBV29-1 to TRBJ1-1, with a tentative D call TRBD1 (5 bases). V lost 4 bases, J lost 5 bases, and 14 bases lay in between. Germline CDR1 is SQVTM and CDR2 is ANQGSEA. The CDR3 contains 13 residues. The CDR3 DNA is TGCAGCGTTGTTCCCAGGGCGGTAACTGAAGCTTTCTTT. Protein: CSVVPRAVTEAFF.

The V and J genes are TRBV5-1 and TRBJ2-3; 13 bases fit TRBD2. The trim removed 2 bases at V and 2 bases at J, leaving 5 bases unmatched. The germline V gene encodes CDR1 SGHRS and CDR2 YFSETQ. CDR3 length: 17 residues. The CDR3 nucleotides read TGCGCCAGCAGCTTAGCTACTAGCGGGGGGGCCACAGATACGCAGTATTTT. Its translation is CASSLATSGGATDTQYF.

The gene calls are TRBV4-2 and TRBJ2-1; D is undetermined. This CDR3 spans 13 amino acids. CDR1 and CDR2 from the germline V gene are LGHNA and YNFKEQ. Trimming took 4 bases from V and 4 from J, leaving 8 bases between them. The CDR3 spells CASSRSRYNEQFF. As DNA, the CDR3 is TGTGCCAGCAGCCGCTCTCGGTACAATGAGCAGTTCTTC.

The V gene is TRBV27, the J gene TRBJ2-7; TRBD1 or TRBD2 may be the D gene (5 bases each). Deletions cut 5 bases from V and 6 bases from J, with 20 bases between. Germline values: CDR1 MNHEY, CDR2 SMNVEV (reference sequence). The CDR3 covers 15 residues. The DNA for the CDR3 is TGTGCCAGCAGTGCGATACCGGGGCCCTCGGGCGAGCAGTACTTC. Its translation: CASSAIPGPSGEQYF.

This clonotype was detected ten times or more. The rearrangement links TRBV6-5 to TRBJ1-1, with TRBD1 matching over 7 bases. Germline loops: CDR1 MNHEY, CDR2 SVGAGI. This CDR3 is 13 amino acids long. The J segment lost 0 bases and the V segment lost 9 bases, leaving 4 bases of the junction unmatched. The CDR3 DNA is TGTGCCAGTAGAGACAGGGTGAACACTGAAGCTTTCTTT. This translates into CASRDRVNTEAFF.

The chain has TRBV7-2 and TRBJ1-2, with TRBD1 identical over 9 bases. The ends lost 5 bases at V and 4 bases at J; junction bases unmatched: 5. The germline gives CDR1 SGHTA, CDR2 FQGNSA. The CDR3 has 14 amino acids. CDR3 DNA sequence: TGTGCCAGCAGCCCCGGACAGGGGATCTATGGCTACACCTTC. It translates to CASSPGQGIYGYTF.

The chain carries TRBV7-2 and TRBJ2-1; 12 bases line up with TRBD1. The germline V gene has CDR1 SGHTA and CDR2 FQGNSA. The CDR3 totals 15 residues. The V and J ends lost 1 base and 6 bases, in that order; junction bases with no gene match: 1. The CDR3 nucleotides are TGTGCCAGCAGCTTAGTGGGACAGGGGGCCAATGAGCAGTTCTTC. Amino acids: CASSLVGQGANEQFF.

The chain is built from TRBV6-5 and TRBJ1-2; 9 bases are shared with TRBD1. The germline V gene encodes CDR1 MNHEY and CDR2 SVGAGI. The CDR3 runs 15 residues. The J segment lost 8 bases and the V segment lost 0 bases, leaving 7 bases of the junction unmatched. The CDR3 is CASSYSNRGLGGYTF. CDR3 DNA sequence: TGTGCCAGCAGTTACTCCAACAGGGGGCTAGGCGGCTACACCTTC.

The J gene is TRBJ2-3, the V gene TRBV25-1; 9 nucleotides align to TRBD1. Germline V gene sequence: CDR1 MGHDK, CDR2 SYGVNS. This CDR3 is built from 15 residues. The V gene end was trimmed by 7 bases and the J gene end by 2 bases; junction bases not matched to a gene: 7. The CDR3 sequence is CASTHRGRSTDTQYF. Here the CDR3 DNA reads TGTGCCAGCACCCACAGGGGGCGCTCCACAGATACGCAGTATTTT.

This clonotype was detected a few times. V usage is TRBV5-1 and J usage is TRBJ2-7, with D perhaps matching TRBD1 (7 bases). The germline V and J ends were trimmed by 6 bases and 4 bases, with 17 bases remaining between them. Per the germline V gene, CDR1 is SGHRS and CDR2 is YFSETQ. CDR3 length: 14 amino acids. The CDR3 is CASTDRRGRYEQYF. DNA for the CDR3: TGCGCCAGCACCGACCGCAGGGGGAGGTACGAGCAGTACTTC.

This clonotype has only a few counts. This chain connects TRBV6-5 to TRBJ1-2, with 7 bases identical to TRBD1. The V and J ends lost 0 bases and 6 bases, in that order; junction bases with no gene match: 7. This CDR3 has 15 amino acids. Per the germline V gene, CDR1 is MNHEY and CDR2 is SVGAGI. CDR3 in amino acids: CASSYSQGVKHGYTF. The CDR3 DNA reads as TGTGCCAGCAGTTACTCGCAGGGGGTGAAGCATGGCTACACCTTC.

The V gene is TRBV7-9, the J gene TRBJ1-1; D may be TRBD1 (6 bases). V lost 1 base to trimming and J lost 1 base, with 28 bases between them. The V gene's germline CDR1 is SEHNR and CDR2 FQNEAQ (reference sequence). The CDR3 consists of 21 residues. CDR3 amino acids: CASSLGGPYRVPEPQNTEAFF. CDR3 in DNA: TGTGCCAGCAGCTTAGGGGGCCCCTACAGGGTCCCCGAGCCCCAGAACACTGAAGCTTTCTTT.

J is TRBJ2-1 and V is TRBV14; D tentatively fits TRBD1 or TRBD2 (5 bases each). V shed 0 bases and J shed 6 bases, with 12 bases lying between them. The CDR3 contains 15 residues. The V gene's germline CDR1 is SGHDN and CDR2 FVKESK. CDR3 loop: CASSQDWGSSNEQFF. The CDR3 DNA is TGTGCCAGCAGCCAAGATTGGGGGAGTTCCAATGAGCAGTTCTTC.

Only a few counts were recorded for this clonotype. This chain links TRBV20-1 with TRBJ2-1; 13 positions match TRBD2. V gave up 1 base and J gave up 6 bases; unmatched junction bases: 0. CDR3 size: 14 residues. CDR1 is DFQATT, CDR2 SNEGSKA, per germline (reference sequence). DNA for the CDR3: TGCAGTGCTAGAGGGACTAGCGGGAGCAATGAGCAGTTCTTC. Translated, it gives CSARGTSGSNEQFF.

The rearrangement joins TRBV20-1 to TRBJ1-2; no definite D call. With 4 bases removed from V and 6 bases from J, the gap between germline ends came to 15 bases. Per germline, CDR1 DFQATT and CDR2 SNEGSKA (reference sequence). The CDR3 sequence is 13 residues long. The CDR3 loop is CSATGEIWNGYTF. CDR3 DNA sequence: TGCAGTGCTACCGGGGAAATTTGGAATGGCTACACCTTC.

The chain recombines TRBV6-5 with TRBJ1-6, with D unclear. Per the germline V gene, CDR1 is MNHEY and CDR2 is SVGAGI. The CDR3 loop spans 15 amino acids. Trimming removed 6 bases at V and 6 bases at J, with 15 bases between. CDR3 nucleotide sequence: TGTGCCAGCAGCGCCGGGCCCAATGGTAATTCACCCCTCCACTTT. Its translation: CASSAGPNGNSPLHF.

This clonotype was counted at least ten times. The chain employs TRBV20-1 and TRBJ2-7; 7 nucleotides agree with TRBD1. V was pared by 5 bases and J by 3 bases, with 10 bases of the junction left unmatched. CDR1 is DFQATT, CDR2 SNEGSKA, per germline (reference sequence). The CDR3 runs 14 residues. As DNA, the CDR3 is TGCAGTGCTTCTCCCGGGACAGATAACTACGAGCAGTACTTC. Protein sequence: CSASPGTDNYEQYF.

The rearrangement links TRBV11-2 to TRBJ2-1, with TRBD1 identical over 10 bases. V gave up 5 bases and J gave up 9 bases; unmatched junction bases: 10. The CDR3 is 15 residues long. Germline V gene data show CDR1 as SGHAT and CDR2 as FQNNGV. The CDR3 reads CASSDRDRGFGEQFF. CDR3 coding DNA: TGTGCCAGCAGCGACCGGGACAGGGGTTTCGGTGAGCAGTTCTTC.

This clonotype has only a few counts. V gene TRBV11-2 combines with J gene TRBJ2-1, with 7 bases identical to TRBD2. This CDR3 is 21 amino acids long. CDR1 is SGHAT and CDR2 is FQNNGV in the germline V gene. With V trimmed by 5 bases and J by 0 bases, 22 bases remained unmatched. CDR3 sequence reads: CASSPIRPRSGNRFSYNEQFF. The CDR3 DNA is TGTGCCAGCAGCCCCATTCGCCCGAGGAGCGGGAACCGATTCTCCTACAATGAGCAGTTCTTC.

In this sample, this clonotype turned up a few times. This CDR3 reads CASSRQGSTEAFF. The DNA for the CDR3 is TGTGCCAGCAGTCGACAGGGGAGCACTGAAGCTTTCTTT. The chain carries TRBV12-3 or TRBV12-4 and TRBJ1-1; 8 bases map to TRBD1. This CDR3 region has 13 residues. V trimming: 5 bases; J trimming: 4 bases; junction bases outside the gene matches: 3.

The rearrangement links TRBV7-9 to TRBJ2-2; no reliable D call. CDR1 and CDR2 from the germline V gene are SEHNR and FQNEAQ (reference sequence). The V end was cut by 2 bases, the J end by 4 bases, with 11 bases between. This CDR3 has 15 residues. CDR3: CASSLKVSGTGELFF. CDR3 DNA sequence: TGTGCCAGCAGCTTAAAGGTTTCAGGCACCGGGGAGCTGTTTTTT. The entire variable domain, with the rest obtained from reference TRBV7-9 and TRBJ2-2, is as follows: DTGVSQNPRHKITKRGQNVTFRCDPISEHNRLYWYRQTLGQGPEFLTYFQNEAQLEKSRLLSDRFSAERPKGSFSTLEIQRTEQGDSAMYLCASSLKVSGTGELFFGEGSRLTVL.